These 26 T cell receptor beta chains were sequenced from one sample in a study of blood T cell repertoires in COVID-19. Profiled with immunoSEQ multiplex PCR; TCRdb holds only in-frame clones, not every one. The table lists under 350,000 clones, 86% of them singletons. The sequenced material came from PBMCs or T cells enriched from blood (not recorded which). Receptors were obtained from a woman in her 40s with acute COVID-19.

The V call is TRBV6-5, the J call TRBJ2-7, with 7 bases lining up with TRBD1. The V gene's germline CDR1 is MNHEY and CDR2 SVGAGI. The CDR3 runs 15 residues. With 4 bases clipped from V and 3 bases from J, the junction kept 9 bases outside the gene matches. CDR3 sequence: CASSSPTGMGYEQYF. In DNA, the CDR3 is TGTGCCAGCAGTTCCCCGACAGGGATGGGCTACGAGCAGTACTTC.

The CDR3 loop is CASSEYGKGANTEAFF. The CDR3 nucleotides read TGTGCCAGCAGTGAATACGGTAAGGGGGCAAACACTGAAGCTTTCTTT. The V call is TRBV25-1, the J call TRBJ1-1; TRBD1 agrees at 7 bases. The CDR3 consists of 16 residues. Germline V lookup: CDR1 MGHDK, CDR2 SYGVNS. The trim removed 0 bases at V and 2 bases at J, leaving 6 bases unmatched.

This clone was counted between two and nine times. The rearrangement links TRBV6-5 to TRBJ2-3; 12 positions agree with TRBD2. After removal of 6 bases from V and 1 base from J, the junction contained 2 bases not matched to a gene. This CDR3 is 15 amino acids long. Germline V gene data show CDR1 as MNHEY and CDR2 as SVGAGI. The CDR3 DNA reads TGTGCCAGCAGGCGACTAGCGGGGGGCACAGATACGCAGTATTTT. Translating gives CASRRLAGGTDTQYF.

This clone was counted between two and nine times. The chain employs TRBV27 and TRBJ1-5, with TRBD1 matching over 7 bases. J lost 11 bases, V lost 5 bases, and 9 bases had no gene match. This CDR3 has 13 amino acids. CDR1 and CDR2 from the germline V gene are MNHEY and SMNVEV (reference sequence). As DNA, the CDR3 is TGTGCCAGCAGTCTACAGGGGCAGACGACCCAGCATTTT. It is translated as CASSLQGQTTQHF.

This chain links TRBV5-6 with TRBJ1-5; 9 bases are shared with TRBD1. The CDR3 sequence is 16 residues long. Germline CDR1 reads SGHDT; CDR2 reads YYEEEE. Trimming cost V 6 bases and J 2 bases; bases outside gene matches: 9. The CDR3 coding sequence is TGTGCCAGCACCCGACAGGGGGTGAATGGCAATCAGCCCCAGCATTTT. This encodes CASTRQGVNGNQPQHF.

V is TRBV7-6 and J is TRBJ1-1; TRBD1 aligns across 9 bases. The V segment lost 5 bases and the J segment 4 bases; nucleotides outside the gene matches: 14. The CDR3 has 17 amino acids. Germline V lookup: CDR1 SGHVS, CDR2 FNYEAQ. In DNA form, the CDR3 reads TGTGCCAGCAGCCCCAGAATCGAACAGGGGGCAGGCACTGAAGCTTTCTTT. It is translated as CASSPRIEQGAGTEAFF.

The chain uses TRBV28 and TRBJ1-1; perhaps TRBD1 as D (6 bases). This CDR3 region has 14 residues. Trimming removed 3 bases at V and 1 base at J, with 9 bases between. Germline values: CDR1 MDHEN, CDR2 SYDVKM. CDR3 sequence (DNA): TGTGCCAGCAGTTTTCTGGACAGGAACACTGAAGCTTTCTTT. Translating it yields CASSFLDRNTEAFF.

For this clone: A junction boundary mismatches the germline segment, possibly from a read error. The V gene is TRBV7-7, the J gene TRBJ2-1; 10 nucleotides align to TRBD2. The CDR3 sequence is 15 residues long. Germline CDR1 and CDR2: SSHAT and FNYEAQ (reference sequence). The CDR3 nucleotides read TGTGCTAGCAGCTCCCAAGCGGGAGGGTACAATGAGCAGTTCTTC. Its protein is CASSSQAGGYNEQFF.

The chain uses TRBV10-3 and TRBJ2-1; 8 bases map to TRBD2. The length of the CDR3 is 16 residues. The ends lost 0 bases at V and 8 bases at J; junction bases unmatched: 9. Germline-derived CDR1 and CDR2 are ENHRY and SYGVKD. CDR3 protein: CAISESMGLVGDEQFF. Here the CDR3 DNA reads TGTGCCATCAGTGAGTCGATGGGACTAGTCGGGGATGAGCAGTTCTTC.

The V gene is TRBV7-9, the J gene TRBJ2-2; 7 bases map to TRBD2. There are 17 residues in the CDR3. Per germline, CDR1 SEHNR and CDR2 FQNEAQ (reference sequence). J was trimmed by 4 bases and V by 4 bases; bases with no gene match: 12. The CDR3 protein is CASSSPPGRVGTGELFF. Here the CDR3 DNA reads TGTGCCAGCAGCTCTCCACCAGGGAGGGTTGGCACCGGGGAGCTGTTTTTT.

In DNA form, the CDR3 reads TGTGCCAGCAGCCAACAGACAGGGTCCAGAGAGACCCAGTACTTC. This gives the protein CASSQQTGSRETQYF. The chain links TRBV7-9 to TRBJ2-5, with 7 bases that match TRBD1. This CDR3 region has 15 residues. From germline, CDR1 is SEHNR and CDR2 FQNEAQ (reference sequence). The ends lost 5 bases at V and 4 bases at J; junction bases unmatched: 10.

The V and J genes are TRBV6-4 and TRBJ1-6; D unclear. This CDR3 contains 12 residues. V lost 7 bases and J 10 bases, leaving 11 bases between the germline ends. Germline loops: CDR1 MRHNA, CDR2 SNTAGT. The DNA of the CDR3 is TGTGCCAGCATGTACGGGAAATCACCCCTCCACTTT. This translates into CASMYGKSPLHF.

This chain links TRBV5-5 with TRBJ1-4; no clear D gene. Germline V gives CDR1 SGHKS, CDR2 YYEKEE (reference sequence). CDR3 size: 16 residues. Between the trimmed V and J ends, which lost 0 bases and 4 bases, there was a span of 13 bases. The CDR3 sequence is CASSLAPNNLNEKLFF. CDR3 sequence (DNA): TGTGCCAGCAGCTTGGCTCCGAACAACCTTAATGAAAAACTGTTTTTT. Full variable domain (remainder filled in from reference TRBV5-5 and TRBJ1-4): DAGVTQSPTHLIKTRGQQVTLRCSPISGHKSVSWYQQVLGQGPQFIFQYYEKEERGRGNFPDRFSARQFPNYSSELNVNALLLGDSALYLCASSLAPNNLNEKLFFGSGTQLSVL.

The gene calls are TRBV19 and TRBJ1-2; perhaps TRBD1 as D (5 bases). The germline gives CDR1 LNHDA, CDR2 SQIVND (reference sequence). The V end was cut by 0 bases, the J end by 7 bases, with 15 bases between. The CDR3 runs to 15 residues. In nucleotides, the CDR3 is TGTGCCAGTAGTATAGATGGCGGGGACCAGCGTGGCTACACCTTC. Amino acids: CASSIDGGDQRGYTF. Full variable domain (outside the CDR3, taken from reference TRBV19 and TRBJ1-2): DGGITQSPKYLFRKEGQNVTLSCEQNLNHDAMYWYRQDPGQGLRLIYYSQIVNDFQKGDIAEGYSVSREKKESFPLTVTSAQKNPTAFYLCASSIDGGDQRGYTFGSGTRLTVV.

This clone was seen only once. The chain is built from TRBV4-1 and TRBJ1-1; TRBD1 matches 11 bases. J was trimmed by 7 bases and V by 0 bases; bases with no gene match: 7. The CDR3 is made up of 16 amino acids. The germline CDR1 and CDR2 sequences are MGHRA and YSYEKL. CDR3 loop: CASSQDSGTGGGEAFF. In DNA form, the CDR3 reads TGCGCCAGCAGCCAAGATAGCGGGACAGGGGGAGGTGAAGCTTTCTTT.

This chain connects TRBV7-2 to TRBJ1-5; TRBD1 agrees at 8 bases. This CDR3 contains 15 residues. From germline, CDR1 is SGHTA and CDR2 FQGNSA. With V trimmed by 1 base and J by 4 bases, 3 bases remained unmatched. The CDR3 DNA sequence: TGTGCCAGCAGCTTAGGACAGGGGACGAATCAGCCCCAGCATTTT. Amino acids: CASSLGQGTNQPQHF.

V is TRBV9 and J is TRBJ2-2, with D perhaps TRBD2 (5 bases). The V and J ends lost 4 bases and 4 bases respectively, with 17 bases between them. This CDR3 has 16 amino acids. Per the germline V gene, CDR1 is SGDLS and CDR2 is YYNGEE. CDR3 protein: CASSPRGADPTGELFF. The CDR3 nucleotides read TGTGCCAGCAGCCCCCGGGGAGCGGACCCCACCGGGGAGCTGTTTTTT.

This chain links TRBV5-1 with TRBJ2-2, with TRBD2 as a possible D gene (5 bases). Trimming took off 0 bases at V and 4 bases at J, with 13 bases between the two ends. Germline loops: CDR1 SGHRS, CDR2 YFSETQ. There are 16 residues in the CDR3. CDR3 coding DNA: TGCGCCAGCAGCTTGGGTCTAGCAAGGAGCACCGGGGAGCTGTTTTTT. Residues: CASSLGLARSTGELFF. Full variable domain (rest looked up from reference TRBV5-1 and TRBJ2-2): KAGVTQTPRYLIKTRGQQVTLSCSPISGHRSVSWYQQTPGQGLQFLFEYFSETQRNKGNFPGRFSGRQFSNSRSEMNVSTLELGDSALYLCASSLGLARSTGELFFGEGSRLTVL.

This chain joins TRBV4-1 and TRBJ1-1; 12 bases match TRBD1. In germline, CDR1 is MGHRA, CDR2 YSYEKL. This CDR3 is built from 18 residues. V shed 2 bases and J 4 bases; nucleotides not matched to a gene: 11. The CDR3 is CASSQPWGQGAIGTEAFF. In DNA form, the CDR3 reads TGCGCCAGCAGCCAACCATGGGGACAGGGGGCAATTGGCACTGAAGCTTTCTTT.

The rearrangement links TRBV6-6 to TRBJ1-1; no reliable D call. Per the germline V gene, CDR1 is MNHNY and CDR2 is SVGAGI (reference sequence). This CDR3 contains 13 residues. The V end was cut by 6 bases, the J end by 11 bases, with 19 bases between. CDR3 DNA sequence: TGTGCCAGCAGGGACTGGGAAGAACGCGGGGCTTTCTTT. Amino acid sequence: CASRDWEERGAFF.

V usage is TRBV27 and J usage is TRBJ1-5; D gene unclear. The CDR3 runs 14 residues. The V end was cut by 6 bases, the J end by 3 bases, with 12 bases between. CDR1 MNHEY and CDR2 SMNVEV come from the germline V gene (reference sequence). CDR3 amino acids: CASRSDTNNQPQHF. The CDR3 DNA follows: TGTGCCAGCAGATCAGACACGAACAATCAGCCCCAGCATTTT.

The chain links TRBV12-3 or TRBV12-4 to TRBJ1-5, with TRBD1 matching over 9 bases. V shed 4 bases, J shed 6 bases, and the junction held 1 base outside the gene matches. CDR3 size: 13 residues. CDR3 protein: CASSSDRGQPQHF. The CDR3 nucleotides are TGTGCCAGCAGTTCGGACAGGGGTCAGCCCCAGCATTTT.

This chain joins TRBV7-8 and TRBJ2-2; TRBD1 aligns across 7 bases. This CDR3 contains 15 residues. V lost 5 bases, J lost 0 bases, and 3 bases stayed unmatched. In germline, CDR1 is SGHVS, CDR2 FQNEAQ. The CDR3 region is CASSRGTANTGELFF. Here the CDR3 DNA reads TGTGCCAGCAGCCGAGGGACAGCGAACACCGGGGAGCTGTTTTTT. Drawing the rest from reference TRBV7-8 and TRBJ2-2, the complete variable domain is GAGVSQSPRYKVAKRGQDVALRCDPISGHVSLFWYQQALGQGPEFLTYFQNEAQLDKSGLPSDRFFAERPEGSVSTLKIQRTQQEDSAVYLCASSRGTANTGELFFGEGSRLTVL.

The V gene is TRBV4-1, the J gene TRBJ2-3; TRBD2 agrees at 11 bases. The V and J ends lost 1 base and 6 bases, in that order; junction bases with no gene match: 6. The CDR3 extends over 16 amino acids. From germline, CDR1 is MGHRA and CDR2 YSYEKL. The CDR3 region has the DNA TGCGCCAGCAGCCAAGCCGGGACTAGCGGATGGGATACGCAGTATTTT. Its protein is CASSQAGTSGWDTQYF.

The chain joins TRBV27 to TRBJ1-1; D perhaps matches TRBD1 (6 bases). V shed 2 bases and J shed 5 bases, with 9 bases lying between them. CDR3 length: 13 amino acids. Germline CDR1 is MNHEY and CDR2 is SMNVEV (reference sequence). The CDR3: CASSLRGSTEAFF. The CDR3 nucleotides are TGTGCCAGCAGTTTAAGGGGGAGTACTGAAGCTTTCTTT.

The V gene is TRBV7-2, the J gene TRBJ2-5, with 10 nucleotides matching TRBD2. This CDR3 comprises 18 residues. The J segment lost 4 bases and the V segment lost 5 bases, leaving 16 bases of the junction unmatched. The V gene's germline CDR1 is SGHTA and CDR2 FQGNSA. The CDR3 reads CASSPLRAGGPRVETQYF. The CDR3 DNA sequence: TGTGCCAGCAGCCCGCTTAGAGCGGGAGGGCCGCGGGTAGAGACCCAGTACTTC.